This T cell receptor beta chain was recorded in a study of blood T cell repertoires in COVID-19. This clone was counted once. The CDR3 spans 15 residues. Adults between about 18 and 95 years of age took part from some 25 US areas. Per the original data handling: Amplification of reference gene primers was used by the study to estimate nucleated cell counts. Method: immunoSEQ multiplex PCR; TCRdb's copy keeps in-frame clones and lacks some. V, J and clone size are those of that table, while D and trimming were read from the DNA. In the table there are about 400,000 clones, more than 85% of which are singletons.

The material sequenced was PBMCs or T cells enriched from blood (not recorded which). This clonotype was sampled from a woman between 25 and 40 years old who had recovered from COVID-19. The V gene is TRBV21-1, the J gene TRBJ2-1; the table's TRBD2 call for D was not verified on the DNA. TRBV21-1 is shown as a pseudogene. The CDR3 loop reads CASSKEAGASNEQFF. In nucleotides, the CDR3 is TGTGCCAGCAGCAAAGAAGCGGGAGCCTCCAATGAGCAGTTCTTC.